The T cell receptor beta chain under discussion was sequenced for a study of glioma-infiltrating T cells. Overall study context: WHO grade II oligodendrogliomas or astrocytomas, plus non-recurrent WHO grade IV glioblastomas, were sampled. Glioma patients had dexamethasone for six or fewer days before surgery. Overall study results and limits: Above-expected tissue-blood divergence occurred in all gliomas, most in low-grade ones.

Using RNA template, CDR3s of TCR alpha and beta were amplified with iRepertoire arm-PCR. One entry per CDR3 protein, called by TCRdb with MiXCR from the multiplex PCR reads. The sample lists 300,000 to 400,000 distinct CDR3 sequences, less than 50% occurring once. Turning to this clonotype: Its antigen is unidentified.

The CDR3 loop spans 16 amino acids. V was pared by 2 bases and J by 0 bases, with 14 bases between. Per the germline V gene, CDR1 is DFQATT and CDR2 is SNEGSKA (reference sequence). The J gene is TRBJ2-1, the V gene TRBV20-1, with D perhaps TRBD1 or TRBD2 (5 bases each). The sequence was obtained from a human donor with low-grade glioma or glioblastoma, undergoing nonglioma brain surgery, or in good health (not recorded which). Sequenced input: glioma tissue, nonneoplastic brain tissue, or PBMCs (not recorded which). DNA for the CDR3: TGCAGTGCTAGAAGGTGGGACGCCGCCTCCTACAATGAGCAGTTCTTC. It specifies CSARRWDAASYNEQFF.